This T cell receptor (beta chain) is from a study of prognosis after radiotherapy for stage I lung cancer. Among the patients, all were node-negative on CT and PET/CT, and none had received prior chemotherapy or radiotherapy or had other malignancies. Researchers took around 6 milliliters of peripheral blood at each of two time points. This clonotype was observed many times. V lost 3 bases, J lost 10 bases, and 16 bases lay in between. The CDR3 loop spans 15 amino acids. Germline-derived CDR1 and CDR2 are MNHEY and SMNVEV (reference sequence). Starting from genomic DNA, TCR beta CDR3 was amplified through two-round multiplex PCR. First-round PCR used primers specific to each TRBV and TRBJ gene. TCRdb re-called the multiplex PCR reads through MiXCR, storing one row per CDR3 protein. This sample has about 30,000 distinct CDR3 sequences, with approximately 31% found just once.

The sequenced sample was PBMCs, obtained before or after stereotactic body radiation therapy (not recorded which). The rearrangement links TRBV27 to TRBJ1-6; D is ambiguous. The origin of this receptor is a donor at least 50 years old with non-small cell lung cancer. The CDR3 loop is CASSFMAEGRSPLHF. Here the CDR3 DNA reads TGTGCCAGCAGTTTTATGGCGGAGGGTCGGTCACCCCTCCACTTT.